This TCR beta chain emerged from a study of blood T cells in healthy people across ages. V lost 1 base and J lost 1; bases outside the gene matches: 3. CDR3 length equals 17 residues. Germline CDR1 reads LGHNA; CDR2 reads YSLEER. To note about this clonotype: Its antigen is not known.

The study's findings and limits: With unsorted PBMCs, a conclusive comparison of naive versus antigen-experienced cells was not possible. A roughly linear fall in TCR beta diversity per million T cells was seen with increasing age. Donors of long life had a larger count of naive CD4+ cells and greater diversity than aged donors.

Next came a second PCR, run for about 7 to 11 cycles, which used a sample-barcoded 5' primer along with a J-beta primer mix. Each cDNA molecule was tagged by a template-switch adaptor that had 12 random nucleotides. TCRdb independently ran MiXCR on the 5' RACE reads; one entry per CDR3 protein. The sample has around 1,900,000 distinct CDR3 sequences, around 40% seen once. This TCR was sampled from a human donor in good health. This chain connects TRBV4-3 to TRBJ2-6; TRBD1 matches at 8 bases. Material: blood. CDR3 region: CASSQVWTGSGANVLTF. The CDR3 DNA reads TGCGCCAGCAGCCAAGTCTGGACAGGGTCTGGGGCCAACGTCCTGACTTTC.